Listed below are T cell receptor beta chains from one sample, sequenced in a study of somatic mutations in cytotoxic T cells in rheumatoid arthritis. Clones were sequenced by immunoSEQ multiplex PCR, and TCRdb holds only the in-frame ones, with some missing. The top ten hold 28% of the sample, which has 12,000 to 15,000 clones, less than 80% seen once. Sequencing used CD8+ T cells sorted from blood. These receptors came from an adult with rheumatoid arthritis. Both conserved end residues are part of each CDR3. D genes are given only for firm matches. Clone size is not always given. Where it is, it says once, few, many or a class for expanded clones.

J gene: TRBJ1-1
V gene: TRBV10-3
D gene: TRBD1
clone size: .
CDR3 DNA: TGTGCCATCAGTGAACAGGGGGACACTGAAGCTTTCTTT
CDR3 protein: CAISEQGDTEAFF

J gene: TRBJ1-1
V gene: TRBV10-3
D gene: .
clone size: medium-sized
CDR3 DNA: TGTGCCATCAGTGAGGCGGCGGGGAACACTGAAGCTTTCTTT
CDR3 protein: CAISEAAGNTEAFF

J gene: TRBJ2-2
V gene: TRBV27
D gene: .
clone size: few
CDR3 DNA: TGTGCCAGCAGTCTACCATCTCCAACCGGGGAGCTGTTTTTT
CDR3 protein: CASSLPSPTGELFF

J gene: TRBJ1-1
V gene: TRBV29-1
D gene: .
clone size: .
CDR3 DNA: TGCAGCGTTGAAGGTGAGGACGCAACTGAAGCTTTCTTT
CDR3 protein: CSVEGEDATEAFF

J gene: TRBJ2-5
V gene: TRBV27
D gene: .
clone size: .
CDR3 DNA: TGTGCCAGCAGTTTATCAGGAGAGACCCAGTACTTC
CDR3 protein: CASSLSGETQYF

J gene: TRBJ1-2
V gene: TRBV5-6
D gene: .
clone size: .
CDR3 DNA: TGTGCCAGCAGCTTCCAGGGTCACTATGGCTACACCTTC
CDR3 protein: CASSFQGHYGYTF

J gene: TRBJ2-7
V gene: TRBV19
D gene: .
clone size: .
CDR3 DNA: TGTGCCAGTAGTCGACTGGACACAGACTACGAGCAGTACTTC
CDR3 protein: CASSRLDTDYEQYF

J gene: TRBJ2-7
V gene: TRBV5-8
D gene: .
clone size: few
CDR3 DNA: TGTGCCAGCGCCGTAGAGTCGGGGCCCTACGAGCAGTACTTC
CDR3 protein: CASAVESGPYEQYF

J gene: TRBJ2-7
V gene: TRBV6-5
D gene: .
clone size: .
CDR3 DNA: TGTGCCAGCAGTGATGGACCTAGTCTGGAGCAGTACTTC
CDR3 protein: CASSDGPSLEQYF

J gene: TRBJ2-7
V gene: TRBV2
D gene: .
clone size: .
CDR3 DNA: TGTGCCAGCAGAGTGGGGAGCGGTGGGGCCTACGAGCAGTACTTC
CDR3 protein: CASRVGSGGAYEQYF

J gene: TRBJ2-2
V gene: TRBV4-1
D gene: TRBD2
clone size: .
CDR3 DNA: TGCGCCAGCAGCTCTAGCGGGGTCGGGGTCGGGGAGCTGTTTTTT
CDR3 protein: CASSSSGVGVGELFF

J gene: TRBJ2-7
V gene: TRBV6-1
D gene: TRBD1
clone size: .
CDR3 DNA: TGTGCCAGTACCGGGACAGGGCTCTACGAGCAGTACTTC
CDR3 protein: CASTGTGLYEQYF

J gene: TRBJ2-5
V gene: TRBV4-1
D gene: TRBD2
clone size: .
CDR3 DNA: TGCGCCAGCAGCCAAGGAGCGGGGCAGGAGACCCAGTACTTC
CDR3 protein: CASSQGAGQETQYF

J gene: TRBJ1-5
V gene: TRBV5-6
D gene: .
clone size: .
CDR3 DNA: TGTGCCAGCAGCTTGGAAAGGGGGGGATATAGCAATCAGCCCCAGCATTTT
CDR3 protein: CASSLERGGYSNQPQHF

J gene: TRBJ1-1
V gene: TRBV27
D gene: .
clone size: .
CDR3 DNA: TGTGCCAGCAGTCCCGGGCTGGGGAACACTGAAGCTTTCTTT
CDR3 protein: CASSPGLGNTEAFF

J gene: TRBJ2-6
V gene: TRBV9
D gene: .
clone size: once
CDR3 DNA: TGTGCCAGCAGAGCCGGGACGGAAATCTCTGGGGCCAACGTCCTGACTTTC
CDR3 protein: CASRAGTEISGANVLTF

J gene: TRBJ1-6
V gene: TRBV9
D gene: .
clone size: few
CDR3 DNA: TGTGCCAGCAGCGCCAAGGGCAGTGGCTCACCCCTCCACTTT
CDR3 protein: CASSAKGSGSPLHF

J gene: TRBJ2-1
V gene: TRBV30
D gene: .
clone size: .
CDR3 DNA: TGTGCCTGGAGTGTAAGGGCCGAAATCCATGAGCAGTTCTTC
CDR3 protein: CAWSVRAEIHEQFF

J gene: TRBJ2-7
V gene: TRBV5-6
D gene: TRBD2
clone size: .
CDR3 DNA: TGTGCCAGCAGCTTAGCGGGGATCACCTACGAGCAGTACTTC
CDR3 protein: CASSLAGITYEQYF

J gene: TRBJ2-1
V gene: TRBV4-2
D gene: .
clone size: .
CDR3 DNA: TGTGCCAGCAGCCAAGGAGTAAAGGGCGATGAGCAGTTCTTC
CDR3 protein: CASSQGVKGDEQFF

J gene: TRBJ2-1
V gene: TRBV5-1
D gene: .
clone size: few
CDR3 DNA: TGCGCCAGCAGCATCCTCTCAGCGGGTAATGAGCAGTTCTTC
CDR3 protein: CASSILSAGNEQFF

J gene: TRBJ1-2
V gene: TRBV4-1
D gene: TRBD1
clone size: medium-sized
CDR3 DNA: TGCGCCAGCAGCCCGACAGGGGGCGCATCGGGCTACACCTTC
CDR3 protein: CASSPTGGASGYTF

J gene: TRBJ2-2
V gene: TRBV9
D gene: .
clone size: few
CDR3 DNA: TGTGCCAGCAGCGATCGCGGGGGCCTTAACACCGGGGAGCTGTTTTTT
CDR3 protein: CASSDRGGLNTGELFF

J gene: TRBJ1-6
V gene: TRBV4-1
D gene: .
clone size: .
CDR3 DNA: TGCGCCAGCAGCCAAGAATCACCAGGGATCGCAAGACCCCTCCACTTT
CDR3 protein: CASSQESPGIARPLHF

J gene: TRBJ2-1
V gene: TRBV6-5
D gene: TRBD1
clone size: .
CDR3 DNA: TGTGCCAGCAGCCCCGGGACAGGGGGATTCAATGAGCAGTTCTTC
CDR3 protein: CASSPGTGGFNEQFF

J gene: TRBJ1-1
V gene: TRBV4-1
D gene: .
clone size: few
CDR3 DNA: TGCGCCAGCAGCCTCAGCAGGGATCGGGGTAACACTGAAGCTTTCTTT
CDR3 protein: CASSLSRDRGNTEAFF

J gene: TRBJ2-1
V gene: TRBV5-1
D gene: .
clone size: .
CDR3 DNA: TGCGCCAGCAGCTTGAACGACAATGAGCAGTTCTTC
CDR3 protein: CASSLNDNEQFF

J gene: TRBJ2-4
V gene: TRBV7-9
D gene: TRBD1
clone size: .
CDR3 DNA: TGTGCCAGCAGCTCCGGACAGGGGACGGACATTCAGTACTTC
CDR3 protein: CASSSGQGTDIQYF

J gene: TRBJ2-1
V gene: TRBV2
D gene: TRBD2
clone size: .
CDR3 DNA: TGTGCCAGCAGTCAACTAGCGGGGGGCCTCTACAATGAGCAGTTCTTC
CDR3 protein: CASSQLAGGLYNEQFF

J gene: TRBJ1-2
V gene: TRBV27
D gene: .
clone size: .
CDR3 DNA: TGTGCCAGCAGTTTGGACCGGTTTGACTACACCTTC
CDR3 protein: CASSLDRFDYTF

J gene: TRBJ1-1
V gene: TRBV4-2
D gene: .
clone size: .
CDR3 DNA: TGTGCCAGCAGCCAAGATCGCACAGGGAACACTGAAGCTTTCTTT
CDR3 protein: CASSQDRTGNTEAFF

J gene: TRBJ1-1
V gene: TRBV27
D gene: .
clone size: .
CDR3 DNA: TGTGCCAGCAGCGGACAGTTGAACACTGAAGCTTTCTTT
CDR3 protein: CASSGQLNTEAFF

J gene: TRBJ1-1
V gene: TRBV2
D gene: .
clone size: .
CDR3 DNA: TGTGCCAGCAGTGAAGCGCTTGGGGGCAGGGTTTTGGCTGAAGCTTTCTTT
CDR3 protein: CASSEALGGRVLAEAFF

J gene: TRBJ2-2
V gene: TRBV11-2
D gene: .
clone size: .
CDR3 DNA: TGTGCCAGCAGCTTAGGGTCCGTCGGGGAGCTGTTTTTT
CDR3 protein: CASSLGSVGELFF

J gene: TRBJ2-1
V gene: TRBV14
D gene: .
clone size: .
CDR3 DNA: TGTGCCAGCAGCCCGGGGGCAGGGAGGTTCCACAATGAGCAGTTCTTC
CDR3 protein: CASSPGAGRFHNEQFF

J gene: TRBJ1-2
V gene: TRBV25-1
D gene: TRBD1
clone size: few
CDR3 DNA: TGTGCCAGCAGTGAAGCCGGGACAGGGGATGGCTACACCTTC
CDR3 protein: CASSEAGTGDGYTF

J gene: TRBJ2-7
V gene: TRBV5-6
D gene: .
clone size: .
CDR3 DNA: TGTGCCAGCAGCCCCCTGGGACAAGGGACGGTATCCTACGAGCAGTACTTC
CDR3 protein: CASSPLGQGTVSYEQYF

J gene: TRBJ2-3
V gene: TRBV30
D gene: TRBD1
clone size: .
CDR3 DNA: TGTGCCTGGATGAGGGGGCTGGGAGATACGCAGTATTTT
CDR3 protein: CAWMRGLGDTQYF

J gene: TRBJ2-7
V gene: TRBV4-1
D gene: TRBD1
clone size: few
CDR3 DNA: TGCGCCAGCAGCCCTGGGACAGGGGACTCCTACGAGCAGTACTTC
CDR3 protein: CASSPGTGDSYEQYF

J gene: TRBJ1-6
V gene: TRBV6-1
D gene: TRBD1
clone size: .
CDR3 DNA: TGTGCCAGCAGTGACCACATCGGGGGACAGGGTCGGTCACCCCTCCACTTT
CDR3 protein: CASSDHIGGQGRSPLHF

J gene: TRBJ1-5
V gene: TRBV4-2
D gene: .
clone size: .
CDR3 DNA: TGTGCCAGCAGCTTGAGAGGAACTAGCAATCAGCCCCAGCATTTT
CDR3 protein: CASSLRGTSNQPQHF

J gene: TRBJ2-2
V gene: TRBV7-6
D gene: TRBD1
clone size: once
CDR3 DNA: TGTGCCAGCAGCACAAAGAGACAGGGGGCTTATACCGGGGAGCTGTTTTTT
CDR3 protein: CASSTKRQGAYTGELFF

J gene: TRBJ1-1
V gene: TRBV5-6
D gene: .
clone size: few
CDR3 DNA: TGTGCCAGCAGCTTGAATGTGAACACTGAAGCTTTCTTT
CDR3 protein: CASSLNVNTEAFF

J gene: TRBJ2-7
V gene: TRBV4-1
D gene: .
clone size: few
CDR3 DNA: TGCGCCAGCAGTAGCGGACAAAACGAGCAGTACTTC
CDR3 protein: CASSSGQNEQYF

J gene: TRBJ2-3
V gene: TRBV27
D gene: .
clone size: .
CDR3 DNA: TGTGCCAGCAGCCCTCGGGGGCGTAGCACAGATACGCAGTATTTT
CDR3 protein: CASSPRGRSTDTQYF

J gene: TRBJ1-3
V gene: TRBV9
D gene: .
clone size: few
CDR3 DNA: TGTGCCAGCAGCGCGGACATCCGCACCTCTGGAAACACCATATATTTT
CDR3 protein: CASSADIRTSGNTIYF

J gene: TRBJ2-7
V gene: TRBV6-5
D gene: .
clone size: .
CDR3 DNA: TGTGCCAGCAGTTACTCGATGTTAGGGACCGAGCAGTACTTC
CDR3 protein: CASSYSMLGTEQYF

J gene: TRBJ1-5
V gene: TRBV27
D gene: .
clone size: .
CDR3 DNA: TGTGCCAGCAGTTTCCACCAGGGCGCCAATCAGCCCCAGCATTTT
CDR3 protein: CASSFHQGANQPQHF